This entry lists 29 T cell receptor delta chains sequenced from one sample in a study of γδ T cells in repeated Plasmodium falciparum infection (dated by TCRdb to 2020 to 2022). The library was prepared using multiplex PCR. Instrument on record: Illumina MiSeq. After TCRdb called clones again from the public reads with CATT, rows with identical DNA were merged. This sample has about 51,000 delta-chain clones in its table, and roughly 2% of those were observed once. The ten biggest clones cover around 25% of the sample. Vgamma9/Vdelta2+ and Vdelta2-negative gammadelta T cell populations were flow-sorted from peripheral blood mononuclear cells for bulk TCR repertoire analysis. Sequencing used gamma-delta T cells from blood. Receptors originate from a pool of human donors (malaria-infected and uninfected, not separated).

On this clone itself: TCRdb attributes to this sequence the protein of a much larger clone, which differs from the DNA translation at residue 15; a read error is likely, and the protein displayed is translated from the DNA. V and J are TRDV1 and TRDJ1; 9 positions agree with TRDD3. The J gene is not listed in TCRdb, so it was assigned here from a DNA match to germline. The CDR3 covers 22 residues. Trimming at V came to 2 bases and at J to 0 bases, leaving 22 bases not matched to a gene. CDR1 is TSWWSYY, CDR2 QGS, per germline. The CDR3, as DNA: TGTGCTCTTGGGGAAGCGGCCCTCTATATCTGGGGGATTTCGCTTAACACCGATAAACTCATCTTT. As protein: CALGEAALYIWGISLNTDKLIF.

In regard to this clone: The likely explanation is a read error, given a far larger clone one base away. Within the sample, other DNA sequences also encode this same CDR3. The V call is TRDV1, the J call TRDJ2, with TRDD3 matching over 8 bases. The J gene was missing in TCRdb and was found by matching the end of the DNA to germline. The CDR3 runs to 16 residues. Germline V CDR1 and CDR2: TSWWSYY, QGS. V lost 1 base and J lost 8; bases outside the gene matches: 9. CDR3 region: CALGERGIRLAAQLFF. CDR3 nucleotide sequence: TGTGCTCTTGGGGAACGAGGGATACGTTTAGCTGCACAACTCTTCTTT.

This clone occurred a few times. A read error likely explains why the TCRdb protein, taken from a much larger clone, differs from this DNA's translation at residue 4; the protein shown is translated from the DNA. The chain combines TRDV2 with TRDJ1; the match to TRDD3 covers 10 bases. TCRdb leaves out the J gene; it was filled in here by matching the DNA to germline. Germline loops: CDR1 GEAIGNYY, CDR2 EKD. J lost 0 bases, V lost 6 bases, and 21 bases had no gene match. The CDR3 runs to 20 residues. In DNA, the CDR3 is TGTGCCTGTAACGCCTTCCTCGAACTGGGGGATTCTTTCTACACCGATAAACTCATCTTT. Its translation is CACNAFLELGDSFYTDKLIF.

Points on this clone: This DNA translates differently at residue 6 from the TCRdb protein, which is that of a much larger clone; a read error is likely, and the protein shown is the DNA's own translation. The V and J genes are TRDV3 and TRDJ1; possible D gene TRDD3, 6 bases. The J gene was missing in TCRdb and was found by matching the end of the DNA to germline. Germline V gives CDR1 TVYSNPD, CDR2 GDNSRS (reference sequence). CDR3 size: 13 residues. Trimming took 5 bases from V and 10 from J, leaving 23 bases between them. CDR3 sequence: CAKRGKIGDGLIF. In DNA, the CDR3 is TGTGCCAAACGAGGGAAGATTGGGGATGGACTCATCTTT.

In its sample, this clone was seen a few times. The protein TCRdb gives is from a much larger clone and does not agree with this DNA's translation at residue 17, likely a read error; the protein shown here comes from the DNA. This sequence joins TRDV3 and TRDJ1, with TRDD3 matching 8 bases. The J gene is not listed in TCRdb, so it was assigned here from a DNA match to germline. Germline values: CDR1 TVYSNPD, CDR2 GDNSRS (reference sequence). The CDR3 spans 23 residues. V lost 1 base and J lost 1; bases outside the gene matches: 32. This CDR3 is CAFISRAYINSYWGSRCTDKLIF. The CDR3 DNA is TGTGCCTTTATCTCTCGCGCCTACATCAATTCTTACTGGGGGTCCCGGTGCACCGATAAACTCATCTTT.

By share, this clone ranks as medium-sized (0.01 to 0.1%). The CDR3 region is CALGEQHLPGGYTDKLIF. The CDR3, as DNA: TGTGCTCTTGGGGAACAGCACCTTCCTGGGGGGTACACCGATAAACTCATCTTT. The chain couples TRDV1 to TRDJ1; D assignment may be TRDD2 or TRDD3 (7 bases each). V was cut by 1 base and J by 0 bases, with 18 bases left in between. Germline V CDR1 and CDR2: TSWWSYY, QGS. CDR3 length: 18 residues.

This clone was recorded many times. The mismatch at residue 13 between this DNA's translation and the TCRdb protein of a much larger clone likely reflects a read error; the protein shown is translated from the DNA. The V and J genes are TRDV1 and TRDJ2; D may match TRDD2 or TRDD3 (6 bases each). The J gene is absent in TCRdb and was assigned here via DNA matching to germline. Trimming shortened V by 4 bases and J by 3 bases, and 30 bases separated the two germline ends. CDR3 size: 21 residues. Germline CDR1 and CDR2: TSWWSYY and QGS. CDR3 sequence: CALGGRLLLFGGLKVTAQLFF. CDR3 nucleotides: TGTGCTCTTGGGGGTCGACTCCTACTGTTTGGGGGGCTGAAGGTGACAGCACAACTCTTCTTT.

This clone counts as medium-sized (0.01 to 0.1%). The same CDR3 also results from other DNA sequences found in this sample. This chain links TRDV1 with TRDJ1; D is unclear. This CDR3 region has 19 residues. Germline V gives CDR1 TSWWSYY, CDR2 QGS. V lost 6 bases, J lost 0 bases, and 26 bases lay in between. The CDR3 here is CALGDNKFRCSPYTDKLIF. The CDR3 DNA reads as TGTGCTCTTGGTGACAATAAATTTCGCTGTTCCCCGTACACCGATAAACTCATCTTT.

This clone was detected a few times. This sequence is one base from a far larger clone and is likely a read error. The sample carries other DNA sequences with the same CDR3. The CDR3 reads CALGPTLGDTLLTDKLIF. The DNA for the CDR3 is TGTGCTCTTGGGCCAACTTTGGGGGATACACTTCTCACCGATAAACTCATCTTT. This chain connects TRDV1 to TRDJ1, with 10 nucleotides matching TRDD3. The CDR3 length is 18 residues. Germline CDR1 TSWWSYY, CDR2 QGS. V dropped 5 bases and J dropped 1; count of bases not matched to a gene: 13.

As concerns this clone: A far larger clone differs by one base, so this is likely a read error. Distinct nucleotide sequences in the sample also encode this CDR3. This sequence joins TRDV3 and TRDJ1, with TRDD2 identical over 9 bases. The CDR3 consists of 16 residues. The germline gives CDR1 TVYSNPD, CDR2 GDNSRS (reference sequence). This CDR3 reads CAFYRLPTVCEGKLIF. The CDR3 DNA reads as TGTGCCTTTTATCGCCTTCCTACGGTTTGTGAAGGTAAACTTATCTTT.

This clone has at least ten counts. V usage is TRDV3 and J usage is TRDJ1; TRDD3 agrees at 8 bases. The V and J ends lost 4 bases and 1 base, in that order; junction bases with no gene match: 20. The germline V gene encodes CDR1 TVYSNPD and CDR2 GDNSRS (reference sequence). This CDR3 has 18 amino acids. CDR3 DNA: TGTGCCTCTCGTGCCGCACGCTTTTGGGGGATGACCACCGATAAACTCATCTTT. It yields the protein CASRAARFWGMTTDKLIF.

Ten or more counts support this clone. TCRdb's protein, taken from a much larger clone, differs from this DNA's translation at residue 11, likely owing to a read error; the protein displayed comes from the DNA. This rearrangement joins TRDV1 to TRDJ1, with D possibly being TRDD3 (5 bases). The J gene, missing from TCRdb, was assigned here through DNA to germline matching. Trimming shortened V by 8 bases and J by 6 bases, and 28 bases separated the two germline ends. This CDR3 has 17 residues. Germline lookup yields CDR1 TSWWSYY and CDR2 QGS. The CDR3 protein is CALCLIHDWRWDHKLIF. Written as DNA, the CDR3 is TGTGCTCTTTGTCTGATCCATGACTGGCGTTGGGACCATAAACTCATCTTT.

Concerning this clone: The protein TCRdb lists belongs to a much larger clone and differs from this DNA's translation at residue 7, which points to a read error; the protein shown is made from the DNA. This chain links TRDV2 with TRDJ1; D not resolved. The J gene was not available in TCRdb and was assigned here by matching the DNA to germline segments. CDR1 GEAIGNYY and CDR2 EKD come from the germline V gene. This CDR3 comprises 14 residues. This CDR3 reads CASDLSKPSRQLIF. CDR3 in DNA: TGTGCCAGTGACCTCTCGAAGCCCTCAAGGCAACTCATCTTT.

This clone came up a few times. For this DNA, TCRdb reports the protein of a much larger clone, which diverges at residue 13, most likely from a read error; the protein presented here is translated directly from the DNA. The chain employs TRDV1 and TRDJ1; a weak D match, TRDD2 (7 bases). As TCRdb names no J gene, one was assigned here on the basis of a DNA match to germline. This CDR3 contains 25 residues. Germline loops: CDR1 TSWWSYY, CDR2 QGS. The V end was cut by 1 base, the J end by 0 bases, with 39 bases between. The CDR3 nucleotides are TGTGCTCTTGGGGAACCTCATTTCCTACGGGGTTCGGTACGCTGGGGAGCCTCCTACACCGATAAACTCATCTTT. The encoded protein is CALGEPHFLRGSVRWGASYTDKLIF.

This clone was observed at least ten times. The rearrangement joins TRDV1 to TRDJ1, with 7 bases lining up with TRDD3. This CDR3 is 17 amino acids long. V trimming: 1 base; J trimming: 1 base; junction bases outside the gene matches: 9. CDR1 is TSWWSYY and CDR2 is QGS in the germline V gene. This chain's CDR3 is CALGEPPPLGTTDKLIF. CDR3 DNA sequence: TGTGCTCTTGGGGAACCTCCTCCACTGGGGACCACCGATAAACTCATCTTT.

This clone came up many times. A far larger clone is one nucleotide away, so this likely arose from a read error. Other DNA sequences from this sample encode an identical CDR3 as well. This chain uses TRDV1 with TRDJ1; maybe TRDD3 (6 bases). Because TCRdb records no J gene, it was assigned here through a match of the DNA to germline. CDR3 length: 20 residues. Germline assignment: CDR1 TSWWSYY and CDR2 QGS. Trimming left V 3 bases short and J 1 base short, with 27 bases between. The CDR3 DNA follows: TGTGCTCTTGGGGAGCCCTCCCCCCCCTACTGGGCTCCCGGCACCGATAAACTCATCTTT. It encodes CALGEPSPPYWAPGTDKLIF.

This clone was picked up a small number of times. This DNA's translation differs at residue 11 from TCRdb's protein, which comes from a much larger clone; a read error is likely, and the protein shown is translated from the DNA. The rearrangement links TRDV1 to TRDJ1, with TRDD2 identical over 9 bases. Since TCRdb gives no J gene, matching the DNA to germline was used here to assign it. CDR1 TSWWSYY and CDR2 QGS come from the germline V gene. There are 21 residues in the CDR3. V dropped 3 bases and J dropped 0; count of bases not matched to a gene: 20. DNA for the CDR3: TGTGCTCTTGGGGATCCTTCCTACGCCGTACCGGGGGTTATATACACCGATAAACTCATCTTT. Its protein product is CALGDPSYAVPGVIYTDKLIF.

This clone has only a few counts. This DNA's translation and the protein TCRdb lists, from a much larger clone, do not match at residue 12, likely due to a read error; the protein shown is translated from the DNA. V usage is TRDV1 and J usage is TRDJ2; 8 nucleotides agree with TRDD2. CDR3 length: 22 residues. V dropped 0 bases and J dropped 0; count of bases not matched to a gene: 18. Germline V gives CDR1 TSWWSYY, CDR2 QGS. CDR3 sequence (DNA): TGTGCTCTTGGGGAACTAGGTTCTTCCTACGTGAGATACGCGCCTTTGACAGCACAACTCTTCTTT. Amino acids: CALGELGSSYVRYAPLTAQLFF.

This clone has ten or more counts. A far larger clone is only one base removed, so a read error is likely. At the DNA level, this CDR3 is encoded by other sequences in the same sample as well. The V gene corresponds to TRDV3; no J gene was called. The CDR3 consists of 14 residues. The germline V gene has CDR1 TVYSNPD and CDR2 GDNSRS (reference sequence). The CDR3 here is CAFEPPTYTDKLIF. As DNA, the CDR3 is TGTGCCTTTGAGCCCCCGACATACACCGATAAGCTCATCTTT.

A word on this clone: A far bigger clonotype differs at one base, so this is likely a read error. Other DNA sequences in the sample encode the same CDR3. J gene calling gave no result, while the V gene is TRDV2; TRDD3, the table's D call, lacks a check against the DNA. Germline loops: CDR1 GEAIGNYY, CDR2 EKD. The CDR3 has 23 amino acids. The CDR3 sequence is CACDTLLSGKVLGDSPYTDKLIF. The CDR3 DNA follows: TGTGCCTGTGACACCTTGCTGAGTGGGAAAGTACTGGGGGATTCCCCGTACACCGATAAACTTATCTTT.

This clone was counted between two and nine times. This DNA's translation differs at residue 4 from TCRdb's protein, which comes from a much larger clone; a read error is likely, and the protein shown is translated from the DNA. This chain connects TRDV2 to TRDJ3; 12 positions match TRDD3. The J gene, missing from TCRdb, was assigned here through DNA to germline matching. The CDR3 runs to 21 residues. Germline trimming cut 5 bases from V and 0 bases from J; bases unmatched to any gene: 13. The germline gives CDR1 GEAIGNYY, CDR2 EKD. In DNA, the CDR3 is TGTGCCTGTGGCGCGGACTGGGGGATACCTTACAGCTCCTGGGACACCCGACAGATGTTTTTC. It yields the protein CACGADWGIPYSSWDTRQMFF.

This clone was observed at least ten times. This DNA translates differently at residue 6 from the TCRdb protein, which is that of a much larger clone; a read error is likely, and the protein shown is the DNA's own translation. The chain recombines TRDV2 with TRDJ1; 11 nucleotides match TRDD3. TCRdb gives no J gene; it was assigned here by matching the DNA to germline. Looked up from germline, CDR1 is GEAIGNYY and CDR2 is EKD. The CDR3 length is 17 residues. V was clipped by 0 bases and J by 1 base; unmatched bases: 6. CDR3 in amino acids: CACDTPPLGDTTDKLIF. The CDR3 nucleotides read TGTGCCTGTGACACCCCCCCGCTGGGGGATACCACCGATAAACTCATCTTT.

With respect to this clone: A far larger clone is only one base removed, so a read error is likely. Other nucleotide sequences from this sample produce the same CDR3. The gene calls are TRDV1 and TRDJ1; 8 nucleotides align to TRDD3. TCRdb is silent on the J gene; assignment here came from matching the DNA to germline. Germline CDR1 TSWWSYY, CDR2 QGS. This CDR3 contains 24 residues. V shed 6 bases, J shed 0 bases, and the junction held 33 bases outside the gene matches. The CDR3 loop reads CALGPYRAPSYVFTGGRYTDKLIF. The CDR3 DNA reads as TGTGCTCTTGGACCATATCGGGCCCCCTCCTACGTGTTTACTGGGGGCCGTTACACCGATAAACTCATCTTT.

Of note for this clone: The TCRdb record carries a much larger clone's protein, which differs from this DNA's translation at residue 12; a read error is the likely cause, and the protein listed here is the DNA translation. The J gene is TRDJ1, the V gene TRDV2; TRDD3 matches at 8 bases. The J gene, left out of TCRdb, was set here by checking the DNA against germline. The CDR3 sequence is 20 residues long. Germline V lookup: CDR1 GEAIGNYY, CDR2 EKD. The ends lost 4 bases at V and 7 bases at J; junction bases unmatched: 28. As DNA, the CDR3 is TGTGCCTGTGATACTTTACGGTGGACTGGGGGCGGATACTTAGCCGGTAAACTCATCTTT. Encoded protein: CACDTLRWTGGGYLAGKLIF.

Concerning this clone: The mismatch at residue 16 between this DNA's translation and the TCRdb protein of a much larger clone likely reflects a read error; the protein shown is translated from the DNA. The chain recombines TRDV2 with TRDJ1, with 13 bases matching TRDD3. The CDR3 has 20 residues. Germline loops: CDR1 GEAIGNYY, CDR2 EKD. In DNA form, the CDR3 reads TGTGCCTGTGACACCCTCCAACTGGGGGATACGGATTCGTACACCGCTAAACTCATCTTT. Protein sequence: CACDTLQLGDTDSYTAKLIF.

A note on this clone: TCRdb records a much larger clone's protein for this DNA, with a difference at residue 6 that likely arises from a read error; the protein given is the translation of the DNA. This sequence joins TRDV2 and TRDJ1; TRDD3 might be the D (6 bases). TCRdb is silent on the J gene; assignment here came from matching the DNA to germline. The V and J ends lost 2 bases and 10 bases respectively, with 22 bases between them. The germline V gene encodes CDR1 GEAIGNYY and CDR2 EKD. CDR3 length equals 15 residues. The CDR3 DNA follows: TGTGCCTGTGACAACAGGGGGGGGGAGGAGAAGAGACTCATCTTT. Translation gives CACDNRGGEEKRLIF.

In regard to this clone: A far larger clone is one nucleotide away, so this likely arose from a read error. Other DNA sequences in the same sample also yield this CDR3. J is TRDJ1 and V is TRDV2; D is ambiguous. TCRdb leaves out the J gene; it was filled in here by matching the DNA to germline. Germline V gene lookup returns CDR1 GEAIGNYY and CDR2 EKD. This CDR3 is 17 amino acids long. This CDR3 reads CACDTVSSPGYTDKLIF. The CDR3, as DNA: TGTGCCTGTGACACCGTGTCCTCTCCGGGGTACACTGATAAACTCATCTTT.

This clone was seen a handful of times. TCRdb assigns this DNA the protein of a much larger clone, which departs from its translation at residue 10; this likely reflects a read error, and the protein shown comes from translating the DNA. The CDR3 bases are TGTGCCTGTGACACTCTGGGGGATACTTTGTACACCGATAAACTCATCTTT. Translated, it gives CACDTLGDTLYTDKLIF. This sequence joins TRDV2 and TRDJ1; 11 nucleotides line up with TRDD3. The J gene, not given by TCRdb, was assigned here from a germline match of the nucleotide sequence. The ends lost 1 base at V and 0 bases at J; junction bases unmatched: 6. Germline lookup yields CDR1 GEAIGNYY and CDR2 EKD. The CDR3 runs 17 residues.

This clone has more than one count but fewer than ten. A read error is likely here: a far larger clone is one base away. This sample also contains other DNA sequences that code for the same CDR3. CDR3 in DNA: TGTGCTCTTGGGGAACCCTTGCTTCCTTTCTCTGGGGGATGGGGGCCGTACACCGATAAACTCATCTTT. As protein: CALGEPLLPFSGGWGPYTDKLIF. V and J are TRDV1 and TRDJ1, with TRDD3 identical over 9 bases. TCRdb records no J gene; here it was assigned by comparing the DNA to germline. The ends lost 1 base at V and 0 bases at J; junction bases unmatched: 24. The germline CDR1 and CDR2 sequences are TSWWSYY and QGS. This CDR3 contains 23 residues.